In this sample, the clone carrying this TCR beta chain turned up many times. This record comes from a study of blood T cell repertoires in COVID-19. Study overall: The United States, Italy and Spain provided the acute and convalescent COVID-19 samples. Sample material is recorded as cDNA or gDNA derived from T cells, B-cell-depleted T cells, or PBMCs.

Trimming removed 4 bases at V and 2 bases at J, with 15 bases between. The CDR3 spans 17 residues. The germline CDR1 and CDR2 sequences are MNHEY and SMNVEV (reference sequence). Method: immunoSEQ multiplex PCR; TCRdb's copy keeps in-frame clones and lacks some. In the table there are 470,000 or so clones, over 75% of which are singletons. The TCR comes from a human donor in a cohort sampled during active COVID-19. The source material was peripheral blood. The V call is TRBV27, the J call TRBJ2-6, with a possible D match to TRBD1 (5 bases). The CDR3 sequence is CASSSTDRHPGANVLTF. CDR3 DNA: TGTGCCAGCAGTTCCACCGACAGACATCCTGGGGCCAACGTCCTGACTTTC. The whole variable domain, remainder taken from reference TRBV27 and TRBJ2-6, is EAQVTQNPRYLITVTGKKLTVTCSQNMNHEYMSWYRQDPGLGLRQIYYSMNVEVTDKGDVPEGYKVSRKEKRNFPLILESPSPNQTSLYFCASSSTDRHPGANVLTFGAGSRLTVL.